The 6 T cell receptor beta chains presented below share a single source sample, sequenced in a study of blood T cell repertoires in COVID-19 (dated by TCRdb to between 2020 and 2021). Library prep was done by the immunoSEQ multiplex PCR assay. In TCRdb, the immuneACCESS table is reduced to in-frame sequences with V and J assigned. These tables do not hold every clone; where another copy was compared, an unresolved V gene accounts for under half, and the others remain unexplained. The sample yields about 160,000 clones; roughly nine tenths were counted once. Of the sample, more than 3% falls within the top ten clones. The sequencing sample was made of peripheral blood. These receptors came from a woman in her 70s with acute or convalescent COVID-19.

The V and J genes are TRBV7-8 and TRBJ2-7; D is possibly TRBD1 (5 bases). V gave up 0 bases and J gave up 5 bases, with 14 bases separating them. This CDR3 has 15 amino acids. Germline CDR1 is SGHVS and CDR2 is FQNEAQ. The CDR3 coding sequence is TGTGCCAGCAGCTTAGCACTGATGGGGCGGAACGAGCAGTACTTC. This codes for CASSLALMGRNEQYF.

The genes are TRBV7-2 and TRBJ2-5; 8 nucleotides align to TRBD2. The germline gives CDR1 SGHTA, CDR2 FQGNSA. The CDR3 has 13 amino acids. The V gene end was trimmed by 5 bases and the J gene end by 5 bases; junction bases not matched to a gene: 4. CDR3 in amino acids: CASSRGLVETQYF. CDR3 nucleotides: TGTGCCAGCAGCAGGGGACTAGTGGAGACCCAGTACTTC.

For the CDR3, the DNA is TGTGCCACCAGCACGGGGAGGGGCTCCTACAATGAGCAGTTCTTC. It yields the protein CATSTGRGSYNEQFF. J is TRBJ2-1 and V is TRBV15, with 7 bases matching TRBD2. The V segment lost 4 bases and the J segment 0 bases; nucleotides outside the gene matches: 3. The germline V gene has CDR1 LNHNV and CDR2 YYDKDF (reference sequence). CDR3 length: 15 amino acids.

This clone appeared once. This chain links TRBV7-9 with TRBJ1-1, with 8 bases identical to TRBD1. Germline values: CDR1 SEHNR, CDR2 FQNEAQ (reference sequence). V trimming: 1 base; J trimming: 1 base; junction bases outside the gene matches: 8. The CDR3 is 17 amino acids. Here the CDR3 reads CASSLGQGSFRNTEAFF. Written as DNA, the CDR3 is TGTGCCAGCAGCTTAGGACAGGGGTCATTCAGGAACACTGAAGCTTTCTTT.

This chain joins TRBV28 and TRBJ1-4; 9 bases match TRBD1. Germline V gene lookup returns CDR1 MDHEN and CDR2 SYDVKM. This CDR3 has 14 amino acids. With V trimmed by 7 bases and J by 8 bases, 8 bases remained unmatched. CDR3 sequence reads: CASKLQGAGEKLFF. CDR3 nucleotide sequence: TGTGCCAGCAAACTACAGGGGGCTGGGGAAAAACTGTTTTTT.

The J gene is TRBJ2-2, the V gene TRBV4-1; TRBD1 matches at 10 bases. CDR1 and CDR2 from the germline V gene are MGHRA and YSYEKL. Trimming removed 4 bases from V and 7 bases from J; junction bases left unmatched: 3. This CDR3 spans 14 amino acids. The chain's CDR3 is CASSRGQGSGELFF. The CDR3 DNA is TGCGCCAGCAGCCGGGGACAGGGGAGCGGGGAGCTGTTTTTT.